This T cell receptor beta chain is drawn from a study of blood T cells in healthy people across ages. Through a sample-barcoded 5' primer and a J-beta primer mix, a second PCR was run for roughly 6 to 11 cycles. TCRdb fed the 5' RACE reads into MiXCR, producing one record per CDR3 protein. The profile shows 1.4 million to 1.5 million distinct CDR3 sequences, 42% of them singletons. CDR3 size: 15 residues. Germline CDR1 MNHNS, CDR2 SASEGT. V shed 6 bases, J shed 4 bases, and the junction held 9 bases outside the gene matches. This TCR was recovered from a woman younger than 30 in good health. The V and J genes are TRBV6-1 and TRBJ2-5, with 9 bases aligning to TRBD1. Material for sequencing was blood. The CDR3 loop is CASRDPGQGGETQYF. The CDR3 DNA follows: TGTGCCAGCAGAGACCCGGGACAGGGAGGAGAGACCCAGTACTTC.